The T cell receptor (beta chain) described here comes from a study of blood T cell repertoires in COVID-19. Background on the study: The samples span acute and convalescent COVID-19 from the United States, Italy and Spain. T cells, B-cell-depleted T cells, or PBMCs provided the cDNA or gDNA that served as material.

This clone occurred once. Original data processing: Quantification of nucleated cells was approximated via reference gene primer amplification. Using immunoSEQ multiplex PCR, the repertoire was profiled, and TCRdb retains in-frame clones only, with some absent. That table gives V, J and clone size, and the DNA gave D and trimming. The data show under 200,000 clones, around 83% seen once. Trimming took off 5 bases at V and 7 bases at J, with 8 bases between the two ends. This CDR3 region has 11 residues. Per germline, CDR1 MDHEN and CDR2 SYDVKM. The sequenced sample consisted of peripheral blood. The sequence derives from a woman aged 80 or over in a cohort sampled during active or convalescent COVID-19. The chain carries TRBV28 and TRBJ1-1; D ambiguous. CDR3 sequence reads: CASSPRFEAFF. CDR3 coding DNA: TGTGCCAGCAGTCCGCGGTTTGAAGCTTTCTTT. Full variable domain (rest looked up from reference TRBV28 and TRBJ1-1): DVKVTQSSRYLVKRTGEKVFLECVQDMDHENMFWYRQDPGLGLRLIYFSYDVKMKEKGDIPEGYSVSREKKERFSLILESASTNQTSMYLCASSPRFEAFFGQGTRLTVV.